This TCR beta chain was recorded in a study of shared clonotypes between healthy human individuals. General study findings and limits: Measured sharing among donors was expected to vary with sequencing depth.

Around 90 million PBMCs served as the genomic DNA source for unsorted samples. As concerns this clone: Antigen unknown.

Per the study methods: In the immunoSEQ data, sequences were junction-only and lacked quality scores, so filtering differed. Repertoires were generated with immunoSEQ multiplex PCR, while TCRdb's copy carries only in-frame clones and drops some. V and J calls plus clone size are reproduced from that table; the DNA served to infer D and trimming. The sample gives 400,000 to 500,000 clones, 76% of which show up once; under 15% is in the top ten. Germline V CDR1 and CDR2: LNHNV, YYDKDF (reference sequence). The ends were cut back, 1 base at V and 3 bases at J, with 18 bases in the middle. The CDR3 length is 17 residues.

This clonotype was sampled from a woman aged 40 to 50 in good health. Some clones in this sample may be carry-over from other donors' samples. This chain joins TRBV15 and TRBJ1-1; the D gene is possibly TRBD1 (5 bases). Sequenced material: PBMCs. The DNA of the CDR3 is TGTGCCACCAGCAGAGCCCGGGCGAGGGGCAGAGACACTGAAGCTTTCTTT. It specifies CATSRARARGRDTEAFF. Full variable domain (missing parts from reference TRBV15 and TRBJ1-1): DAMVIQNPRYQVTQFGKPVTLSCSQTLNHNVMYWYQQKSSQAPKLLFHYYDKDFNNEADTPDNFQSRRPNTSFCFLDIRSPGLGDTAMYLCATSRARARGRDTEAFFGQGTRLTVV.